This T cell receptor beta chain is drawn from a study of cytomegalovirus exposure and HLA in healthy donors. About the study: Counted in an early data release were 65 million to 100 million unique TCRs from HLA-typed donors.

Findings and caveats of the study: Earlier analysis looked at TCR beta V segments, and most were productive about 87% or about 30% of the time. Later, an analysis showed that TCR beta chains associated with HLA were more clonally expanded than others that were equally common.

This clone was counted between two and nine times. Its antigen is unknown. A junction end diverges from the germline sequence, so it may reflect a read error. There are 16 residues in the CDR3. From germline, CDR1 is SGHTA and CDR2 FQGTGA. The PCR contained 60 Vbeta and 13 Jbeta primers. Authors' processing steps: About 10 million shared chains were among around 80 million unique TCR beta chains counted in a later analysis. Profiled with immunoSEQ multiplex PCR; TCRdb holds only in-frame clones, not every one. V, J and clone size were drawn from that table, and D and trimming were deduced from the DNA. The data contain some 150,000 clones, around 80% of them singletons.

The V call is TRBV7-3, the J call TRBJ2-6, with D perhaps matching TRBD1 (5 bases). The sample consisted of PBMCs. The sequence derives from a young man in good health and CMV-seropositive. The CDR3 coding sequence is TGTGCCAGCAGCTTAGGGTTGAGCTCTGGGGCCAACGGCCTGACTTTC. This translates into CASSLGLSSGANGLTF. Based on the CDR3 plus reference TRBV7-3 and TRBJ2-6, the full variable domain is GAGVSQTPSNKVTEKGKYVELRCDPISGHTALYWYRQSLGQGPEFLIYFQGTGAADDSGLPNDRFFAVRPEGSVSTLKIQRTERGDSAVYLCASSLGLSSGANGLTFGAGSRLTVL.